These 8 T cell receptor beta chains came from one sample sequenced in a study of Ad26.COV2.S vaccination and SARS-CoV-2 variants (dated by TCRdb to about 2021). The library was produced with the immunoSEQ multiplex PCR assay. Not all clones reach the TCRdb copy of this immuneACCESS table, which keeps in-frame sequences only. Checked studies attribute under half of the gap to unresolved V genes and leave the rest unexplained. The sample includes some 390,000 clones, with less than 90% observed a single time. 3.5% of the sample belongs to the ten largest clones. This specimen's treatment or condition label, interpreted: around 19 received Ad26.COV2.S at low or high dose, single or two shots; 5 received placebo; per-sample allocation not given. Repertoires of vaccine and placebo recipients were sequenced from samples taken on day 63 after the first injection. The starting material was peripheral blood, obtained in a trial of Ad26.COV2.S vaccine versus placebo. The receptors shown here come from a person between 18 and 65 years old who received the Ad26.COV2.S COVID-19 vaccine or a placebo.

This rearrangement joins TRBV19 to TRBJ2-7; 9 bases are a match to TRBD1. Germline V gene data show CDR1 as LNHDA and CDR2 as SQIVND (reference sequence). This CDR3 comprises 16 residues. Germline trimming cut 5 bases from V and 1 base from J; bases unmatched to any gene: 9. The CDR3 region has the DNA TGTGCCAGTAGTCCCGGGACAGGGATCGAGTCCTACGAGCAGTACTTC. Its translation is CASSPGTGIESYEQYF. Full variable domain (rest looked up from reference TRBV19 and TRBJ2-7): DGGITQSPKYLFRKEGQNVTLSCEQNLNHDAMYWYRQDPGQGLRLIYYSQIVNDFQKGDIAEGYSVSREKKESFPLTVTSAQKNPTAFYLCASSPGTGIESYEQYFGPGTRLTVT.

The chain carries TRBV12-3 or TRBV12-4 and TRBJ1-1; the D gene is possibly TRBD1 (5 bases). V was clipped by 6 bases and J by 6 bases, with 14 bases between them. This CDR3 is 13 amino acids long. The CDR3 loop is CASRDTGLPEAFF. CDR3 in DNA: TGTGCCAGCAGGGACACAGGATTACCTGAAGCTTTCTTT.

The J gene is TRBJ2-7, the V gene TRBV7-8, with TRBD1 matching over 8 bases. Germline CDR1 is SGHVS and CDR2 is FQNEAQ. Unmatched junction bases numbered 4, after V lost 4 bases and J lost 2 bases. This CDR3 has 14 amino acids. CDR3 nucleotide sequence: TGTGCCAGCAGCTCAGACAGGGGTGCCTACGAGCAGTACTTC. Encoded protein: CASSSDRGAYEQYF. Based on the CDR3 plus reference TRBV7-8 and TRBJ2-7, the full variable domain is GAGVSQSPRYKVAKRGQDVALRCDPISGHVSLFWYQQALGQGPEFLTYFQNEAQLDKSGLPSDRFFAERPEGSVSTLKIQRTQQEDSAVYLCASSSDRGAYEQYFGPGTRLTVT.

This rearrangement joins TRBV20-1 to TRBJ1-2, with a weak D call TRBD1 (5 bases). V lost 2 bases to trimming and J lost 8 bases, with 9 bases between them. This CDR3 has 11 amino acids. Germline V lookup: CDR1 DFQATT, CDR2 SNEGSKA (reference sequence). CDR3 coding DNA: TGCAGTGCTAGATGGGACCGAGGCTACACCTTC. Amino acid sequence: CSARWDRGYTF.

This chain connects TRBV11-2 to TRBJ2-5; D gene unclear. Per the germline V gene, CDR1 is SGHAT and CDR2 is FQNNGV. The V and J ends lost 1 base and 0 bases respectively, with 12 bases between them. The CDR3 runs to 16 residues. The CDR3, as DNA: TGTGCCAGCAGCTTAGGTTCACAGAGGTACCAAGAGACCCAGTACTTC. Translated: CASSLGSQRYQETQYF. The variable domain in full, completed from reference TRBV11-2 and TRBJ2-5, reads EAGVAQSPRYKIIEKRQSVAFWCNPISGHATLYWYQQILGQGPKLLIQFQNNGVVDDSQLPKDRFSAERLKGVDSTLKIQPAKLEDSAVYLCASSLGSQRYQETQYFGPGTRLLVL.

The chain joins TRBV5-4 to TRBJ1-3; D may be TRBD1 (5 bases). Trimming shortened V by 3 bases and J by 5 bases, and 18 bases separated the two germline ends. Germline CDR1 is SGHNT and CDR2 is YYREEE (reference sequence). The CDR3 totals 16 residues. CDR3: CASSYTGRVYRNTIYF. The DNA of the CDR3 is TGTGCCAGCAGCTACACCGGCAGGGTCTACAGAAACACCATATATTTT.

Points on this clone: The same CDR3 also results from other DNA sequences found in this sample. The J gene is TRBJ2-1, the V gene TRBV4-1, with 12 nucleotides matching TRBD2. This CDR3 region has 16 residues. Trimming removed 3 bases from V and 4 bases from J; junction bases left unmatched: 4. Germline V CDR1 and CDR2: MGHRA, YSYEKL. The CDR3: CASSHTSGGRYNEQFF. The DNA of the CDR3 is TGCGCCAGCAGCCATACTAGCGGGGGGAGGTACAATGAGCAGTTCTTC.

This chain joins TRBV9 and TRBJ2-2; TRBD2 aligns across 7 bases. This CDR3 spans 14 amino acids. Germline loops: CDR1 SGDLS, CDR2 YYNGEE. Trimming removed 6 bases from V and 6 bases from J; junction bases left unmatched: 8. The CDR3 loop reads CASTSGDNAGELFF. CDR3 DNA: TGTGCCAGCACCAGCGGGGATAACGCCGGGGAGCTGTTTTTT.